This T cell receptor beta chain emerged from a study of T cell responses to AZD1222 COVID-19 vaccine. Findings and caveats of the study: When two AZD1222 doses had been given, Spike-specific TCR breadth and depth rose. Repertoires were collected only later (after the peak T cell response had occurred).

Pooled in the analysis were second doses at about 4 or about 12 weeks. TCRdb keeps only in-frame clones here, not all; method: immunoSEQ multiplex PCR. There are roughly 33,000 clones in the sample; approximately 80% occur only once, and roughly 4.9% lies in the top ten. With regard to this clone: No antigen is known for it.

The specimen was peripheral blood, collected 28 days after the second AZD1222 dose. This clonotype originated in an adult who received the AZD1222 COVID-19 vaccine.

CDR3 coding DNA: TGTGCCAGCAGCCACACCAATCTCAATCAGCCCCAGCATTTT. It is translated as CASSHTNLNQPQHF. This rearrangement joins TRBV16 to TRBJ1-5; no firm D call. V was pared by 3 bases and J by 3 bases, with 9 bases between. This CDR3 is 14 amino acids long. Per germline, CDR1 KGHSY and CDR2 FQNENV.